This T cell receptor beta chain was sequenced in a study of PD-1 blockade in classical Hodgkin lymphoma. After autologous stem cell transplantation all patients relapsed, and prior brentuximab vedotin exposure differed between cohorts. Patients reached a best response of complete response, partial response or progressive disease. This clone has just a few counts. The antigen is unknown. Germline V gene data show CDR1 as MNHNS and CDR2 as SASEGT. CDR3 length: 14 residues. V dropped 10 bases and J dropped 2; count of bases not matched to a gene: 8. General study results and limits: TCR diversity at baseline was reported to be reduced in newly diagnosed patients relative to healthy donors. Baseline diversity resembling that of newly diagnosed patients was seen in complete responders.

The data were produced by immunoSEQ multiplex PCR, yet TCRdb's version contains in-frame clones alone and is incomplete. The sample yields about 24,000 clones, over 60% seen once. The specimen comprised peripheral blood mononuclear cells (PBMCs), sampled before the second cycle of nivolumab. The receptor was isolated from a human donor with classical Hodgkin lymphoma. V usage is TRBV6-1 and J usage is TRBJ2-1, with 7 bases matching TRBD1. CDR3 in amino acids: CATETGATYNEQFF. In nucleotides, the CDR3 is TGTGCCACAGAAACAGGGGCCACCTACAATGAGCAGTTCTTC.